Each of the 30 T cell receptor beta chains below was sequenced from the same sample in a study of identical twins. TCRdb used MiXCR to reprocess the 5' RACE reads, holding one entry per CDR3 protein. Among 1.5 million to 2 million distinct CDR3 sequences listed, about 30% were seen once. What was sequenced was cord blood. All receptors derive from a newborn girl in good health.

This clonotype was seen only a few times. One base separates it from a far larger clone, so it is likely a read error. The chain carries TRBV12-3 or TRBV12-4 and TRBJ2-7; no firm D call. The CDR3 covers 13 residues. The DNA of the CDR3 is TGTGCCAGCAATTTAGGCCGCTCCTACGAGCAGTACTTC. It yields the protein CASNLGRSYEQYF.

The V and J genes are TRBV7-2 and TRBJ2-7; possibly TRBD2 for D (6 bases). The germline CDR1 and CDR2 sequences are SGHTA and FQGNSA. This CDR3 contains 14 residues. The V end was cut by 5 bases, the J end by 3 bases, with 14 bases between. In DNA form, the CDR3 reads TGTGCCAGCAGCCTCGGGGGAGCGATCTACGAGCAGTACTTC. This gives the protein CASSLGGAIYEQYF.

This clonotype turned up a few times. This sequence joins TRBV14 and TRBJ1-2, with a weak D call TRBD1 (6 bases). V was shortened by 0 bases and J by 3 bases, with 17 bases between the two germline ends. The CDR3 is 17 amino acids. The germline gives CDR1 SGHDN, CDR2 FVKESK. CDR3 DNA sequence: TGTGCCAGCAGCCAAGATCTTCATAGAAACAGGGACTATGGCTACACCTTC. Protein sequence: CASSQDLHRNRDYGYTF. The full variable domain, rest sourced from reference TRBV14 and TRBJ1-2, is EAGVTQFPSHSVIEKGQTVTLRCDPISGHDNLYWYRRVMGKEIKFLLHFVKESKQDESGMPNNRFLAERTGGTYSTLKVQPAELEDSGVYFCASSQDLHRNRDYGYTFGSGTRLTVV.

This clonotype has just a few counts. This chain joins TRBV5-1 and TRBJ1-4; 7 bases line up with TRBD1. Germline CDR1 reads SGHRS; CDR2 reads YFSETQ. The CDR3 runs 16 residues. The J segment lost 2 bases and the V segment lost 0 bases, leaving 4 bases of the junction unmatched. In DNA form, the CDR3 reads TGCGCCAGCAGCTTGGTTCGGACAGGCACTAATGAAAAACTGTTTTTT. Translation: CASSLVRTGTNEKLFF.

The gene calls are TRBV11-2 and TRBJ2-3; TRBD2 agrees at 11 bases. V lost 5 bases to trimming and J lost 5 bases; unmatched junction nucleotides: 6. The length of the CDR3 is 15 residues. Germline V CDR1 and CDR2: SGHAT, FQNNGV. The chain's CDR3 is CASSRLGLAGDTQYF. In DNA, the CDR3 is TGTGCCAGCAGCCGACTAGGACTAGCGGGAGATACGCAGTATTTT.

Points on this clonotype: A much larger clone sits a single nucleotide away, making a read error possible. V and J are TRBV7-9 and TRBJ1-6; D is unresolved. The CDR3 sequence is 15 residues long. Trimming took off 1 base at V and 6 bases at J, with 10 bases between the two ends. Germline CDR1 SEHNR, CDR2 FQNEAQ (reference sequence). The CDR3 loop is CASSLETGSNSPLHF. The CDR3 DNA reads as TGTGCCAGCAGCTTAGAGACGGGCTCTAATTCACCCCTCCACTTT. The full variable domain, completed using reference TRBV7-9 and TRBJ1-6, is DTGVSQNPRHKITKRGQNVTFRCDPISEHNRLYWYRQTLGQGPEFLTYFQNEAQLEKSRLLSDRFSAERPKGSFSTLEIQRTEQGDSAMYLCASSLETGSNSPLHFGNGTRLTVT.

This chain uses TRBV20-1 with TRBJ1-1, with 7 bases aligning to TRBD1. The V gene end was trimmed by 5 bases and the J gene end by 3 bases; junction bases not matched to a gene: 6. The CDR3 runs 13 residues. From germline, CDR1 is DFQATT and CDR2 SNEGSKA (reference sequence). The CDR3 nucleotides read TGCAGTGCTGCTCGGACAGGCTACACTGAAGCTTTCTTT. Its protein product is CSAARTGYTEAFF.

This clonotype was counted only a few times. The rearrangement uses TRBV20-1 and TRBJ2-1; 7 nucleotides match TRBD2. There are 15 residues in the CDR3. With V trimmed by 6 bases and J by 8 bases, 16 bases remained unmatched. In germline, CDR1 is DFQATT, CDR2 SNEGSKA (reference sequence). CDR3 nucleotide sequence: TGCAGTGCGGAACAACGGTGGGAGGGCCGCGATGAGCAGTTCTTC. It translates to CSAEQRWEGRDEQFF.

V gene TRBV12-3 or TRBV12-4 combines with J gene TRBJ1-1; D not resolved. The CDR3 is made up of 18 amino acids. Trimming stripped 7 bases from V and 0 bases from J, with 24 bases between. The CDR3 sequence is CASTGRYWRRQVNTEAFF. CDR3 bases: TGTGCCAGCACCGGACGTTACTGGCGGCGCCAAGTGAACACTGAAGCTTTCTTT.

DNA for the CDR3: TGTGCCAGCAGCTTCCGGGACATATACAATGAGCAGTTCTTC. Amino acids: CASSFRDIYNEQFF. The chain has TRBV9 and TRBJ2-1; a possible D gene is TRBD1 (6 bases). Trimming removed 4 bases from V and 4 bases from J, with 12 bases in between. The CDR3 loop spans 14 amino acids. CDR1 SGDLS and CDR2 YYNGEE come from the germline V gene.

The CDR3 loop is CASSFSGNGGTDTQYF. CDR3 nucleotides: TGTGCCAGCAGCTTTTCCGGCAATGGGGGCACAGATACGCAGTATTTT. The chain joins TRBV11-3 to TRBJ2-3; D not certain. CDR3 length equals 16 residues. V lost 3 bases and J 1 base, leaving 14 bases between the germline ends. Germline V CDR1 and CDR2: SGHNT, YENEEA. The full variable domain, rest sourced from reference TRBV11-3 and TRBJ2-3, is EAGVVQSPRYKIIEKKQPVAFWCNPISGHNTLYWYLQNLGQGPELLIRYENEEAVDDSQLPKDRFSAERLKGVDSTLKIQPAELGDSAVYLCASSFSGNGGTDTQYFGPGTRLTVL.

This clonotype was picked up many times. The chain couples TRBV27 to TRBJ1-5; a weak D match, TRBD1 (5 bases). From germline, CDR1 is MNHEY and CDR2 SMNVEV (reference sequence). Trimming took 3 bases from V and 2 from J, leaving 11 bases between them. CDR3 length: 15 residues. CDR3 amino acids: CASSLSGGGNQPQHF. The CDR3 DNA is TGTGCCAGCAGTTTGTCCGGGGGGGGCAATCAGCCCCAGCATTTT.

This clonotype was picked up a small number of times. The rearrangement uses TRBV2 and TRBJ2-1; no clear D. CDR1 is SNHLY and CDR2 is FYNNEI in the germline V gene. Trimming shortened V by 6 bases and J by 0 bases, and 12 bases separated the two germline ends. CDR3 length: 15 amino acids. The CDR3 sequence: CASSVGRPSYNEQFF. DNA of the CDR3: TGTGCCAGCAGCGTAGGACGGCCCTCCTACAATGAGCAGTTCTTC.

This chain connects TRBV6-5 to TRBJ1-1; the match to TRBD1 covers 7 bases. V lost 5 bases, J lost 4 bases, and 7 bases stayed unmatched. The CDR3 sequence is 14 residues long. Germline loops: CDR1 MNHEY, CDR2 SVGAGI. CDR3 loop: CASSQQGRFTEAFF. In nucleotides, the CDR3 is TGTGCCAGCAGTCAACAGGGGAGGTTCACTGAAGCTTTCTTT.

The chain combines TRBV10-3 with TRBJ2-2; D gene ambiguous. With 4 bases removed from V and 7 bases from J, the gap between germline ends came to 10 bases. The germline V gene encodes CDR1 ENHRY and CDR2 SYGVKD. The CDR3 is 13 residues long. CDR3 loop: CAISVGEGGELFF. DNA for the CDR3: TGTGCCATCAGTGTAGGCGAAGGCGGGGAGCTGTTTTTT.

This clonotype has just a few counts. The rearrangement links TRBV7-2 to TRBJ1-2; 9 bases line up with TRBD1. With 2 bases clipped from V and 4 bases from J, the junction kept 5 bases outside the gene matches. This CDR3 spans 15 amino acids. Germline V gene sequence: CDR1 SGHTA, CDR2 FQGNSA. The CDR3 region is CASSLITGGAYGYTF. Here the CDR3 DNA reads TGTGCCAGCAGCTTAATAACAGGGGGCGCCTATGGCTACACCTTC.

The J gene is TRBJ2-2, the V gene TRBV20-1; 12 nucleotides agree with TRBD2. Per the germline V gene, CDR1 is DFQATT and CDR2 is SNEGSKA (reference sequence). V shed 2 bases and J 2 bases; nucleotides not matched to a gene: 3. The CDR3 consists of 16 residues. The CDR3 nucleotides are TGCAGTGCTAGATCTAGCGGGAGGGGAAACACCGGGGAGCTGTTTTTT. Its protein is CSARSSGRGNTGELFF.

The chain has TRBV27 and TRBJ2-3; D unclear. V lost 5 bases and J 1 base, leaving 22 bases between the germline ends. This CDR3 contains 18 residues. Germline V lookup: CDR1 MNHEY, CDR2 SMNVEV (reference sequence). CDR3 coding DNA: TGTGCCAGCAGTCCTTACCCTCCTGGACGACCACGCACAGATACGCAGTATTTT. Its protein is CASSPYPPGRPRTDTQYF.

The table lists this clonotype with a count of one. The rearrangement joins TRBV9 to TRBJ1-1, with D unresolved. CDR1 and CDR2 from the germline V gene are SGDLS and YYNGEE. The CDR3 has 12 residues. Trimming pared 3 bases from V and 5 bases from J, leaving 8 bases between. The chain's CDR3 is CASSGPETEAFF. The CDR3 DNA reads TGTGCCAGCAGCGGCCCGGAGACTGAAGCTTTCTTT.

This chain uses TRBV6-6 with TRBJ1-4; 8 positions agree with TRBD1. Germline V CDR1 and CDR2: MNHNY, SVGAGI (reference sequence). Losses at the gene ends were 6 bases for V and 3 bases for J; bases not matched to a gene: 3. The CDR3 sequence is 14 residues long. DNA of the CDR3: TGTGCCAGCAGGCAACAGGGGGCTAATGAAAAACTGTTTTTT. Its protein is CASRQQGANEKLFF.

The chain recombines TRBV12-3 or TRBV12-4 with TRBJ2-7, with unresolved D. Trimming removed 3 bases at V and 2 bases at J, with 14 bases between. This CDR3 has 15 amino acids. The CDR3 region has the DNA TGTGCCAGCAGTTTCCCCGAAACAATCCCCTACGAGCAGTACTTC. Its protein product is CASSFPETIPYEQYF.

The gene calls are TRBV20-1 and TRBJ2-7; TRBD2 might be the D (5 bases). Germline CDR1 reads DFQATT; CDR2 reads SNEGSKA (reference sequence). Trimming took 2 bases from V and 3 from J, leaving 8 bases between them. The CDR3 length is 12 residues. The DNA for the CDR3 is TGCAGTGCTAGATCCCGGGACTACGAGCAGTACTTC. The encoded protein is CSARSRDYEQYF.

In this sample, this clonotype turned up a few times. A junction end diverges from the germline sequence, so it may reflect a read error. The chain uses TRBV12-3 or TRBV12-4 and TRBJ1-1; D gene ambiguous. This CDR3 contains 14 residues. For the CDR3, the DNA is TGTGCCAGCAGCTTAGCGCTCAGGAACACTGAAGCTTTCTTT. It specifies CASSLALRNTEAFF.

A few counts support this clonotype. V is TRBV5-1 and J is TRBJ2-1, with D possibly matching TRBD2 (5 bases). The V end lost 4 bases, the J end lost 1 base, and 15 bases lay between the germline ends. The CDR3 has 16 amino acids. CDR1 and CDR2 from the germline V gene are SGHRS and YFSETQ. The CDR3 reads CASSLPKGSSYNEQFF. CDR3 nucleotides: TGCGCCAGCAGCCTACCCAAAGGGAGTTCCTACAATGAGCAGTTCTTC. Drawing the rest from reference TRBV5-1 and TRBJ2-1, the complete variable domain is KAGVTQTPRYLIKTRGQQVTLSCSPISGHRSVSWYQQTPGQGLQFLFEYFSETQRNKGNFPGRFSGRQFSNSRSEMNVSTLELGDSALYLCASSLPKGSSYNEQFFGPGTRLTVL.

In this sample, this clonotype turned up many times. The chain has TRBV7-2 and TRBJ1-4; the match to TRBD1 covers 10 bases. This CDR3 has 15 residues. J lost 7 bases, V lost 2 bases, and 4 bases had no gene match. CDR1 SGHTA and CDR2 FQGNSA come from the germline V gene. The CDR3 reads CASSLYGTGAEKLFF. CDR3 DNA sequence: TGTGCCAGCAGCTTATATGGGACAGGGGCTGAAAAACTGTTTTTT.

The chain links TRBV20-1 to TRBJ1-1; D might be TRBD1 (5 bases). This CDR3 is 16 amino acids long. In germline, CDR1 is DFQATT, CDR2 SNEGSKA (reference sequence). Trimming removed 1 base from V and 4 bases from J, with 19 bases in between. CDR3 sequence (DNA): TGCAGTGCTAGAGCGGGGACCGGAGTTCGGGGCACTGAAGCTTTCTTT. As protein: CSARAGTGVRGTEAFF.

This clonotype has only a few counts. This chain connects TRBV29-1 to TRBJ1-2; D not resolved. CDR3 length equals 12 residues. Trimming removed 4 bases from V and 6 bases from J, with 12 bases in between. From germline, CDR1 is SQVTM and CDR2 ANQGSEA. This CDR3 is CSVVVGLDGYTF. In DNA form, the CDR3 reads TGCAGCGTTGTGGTAGGGTTGGATGGCTACACCTTC.

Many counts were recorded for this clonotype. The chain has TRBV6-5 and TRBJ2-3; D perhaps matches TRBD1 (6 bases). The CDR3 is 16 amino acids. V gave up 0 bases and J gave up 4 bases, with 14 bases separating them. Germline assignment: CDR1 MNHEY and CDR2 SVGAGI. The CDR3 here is CASSYSIQGQADTQYF. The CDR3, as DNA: TGTGCCAGCAGTTACTCGATCCAGGGGCAAGCAGATACGCAGTATTTT.

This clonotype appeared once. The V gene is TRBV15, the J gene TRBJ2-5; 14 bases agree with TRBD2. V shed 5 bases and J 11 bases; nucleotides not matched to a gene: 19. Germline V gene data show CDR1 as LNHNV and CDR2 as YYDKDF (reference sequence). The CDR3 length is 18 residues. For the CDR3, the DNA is TGTGCCACCAGCCAAACCGGGACTAGCGGGAGATTTTCCAATGAGCAGTACTTC. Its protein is CATSQTGTSGRFSNEQYF.

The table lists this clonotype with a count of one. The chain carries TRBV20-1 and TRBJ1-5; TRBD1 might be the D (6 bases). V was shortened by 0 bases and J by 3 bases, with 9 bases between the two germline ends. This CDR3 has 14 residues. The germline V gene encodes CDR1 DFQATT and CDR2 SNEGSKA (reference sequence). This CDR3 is CSAREGHFNQPQHF. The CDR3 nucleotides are TGCAGTGCTAGAGAGGGACATTTCAATCAGCCCCAGCATTTT.